Listed below are T cell receptor beta chains from one sample, sequenced in a study of T-cell memory formation after mild COVID-19. TCRdb processed the 5' RACE reads anew with MiXCR; each CDR3 protein has one entry. The sample lists roughly 600,000 distinct CDR3 sequences; roughly 18% were seen once. The sequenced material came from PBMCs or a T cell subset sorted from them (not recorded which). These receptors all stem from an adult woman who had mild COVID-19 (a few samples of this study predate the infection). Cell type and time point are not known. Each CDR3 is given with its conserved first and last residue. The D gene is left open where the match is weak. Not every row has a clone size; where given, it reads once, few, many or a size class.

cdr3_aa	cdr3_nt	clone_size	d_call	v_call	j_call
CASSPKATGYHNEQFF	TGTGCCAGCAGCCCGAAGGCTACAGGGTATCACAATGAGCAGTTCTTC	few	-	TRBV11-1	TRBJ2-1
CASSQHRTGRNTEAFF	TGCGCCAGCAGCCAACACAGGACAGGGCGGAACACTGAAGCTTTCTTT	-	TRBD1	TRBV4-1	TRBJ1-1
CASSYNEVPPEDEQFF	TGTGCCAGCAGTTATAATGAGGTCCCGCCTGAGGATGAGCAGTTCTTC	-	-	TRBV6-5	TRBJ2-1
CASSLQEPLLDGYTF	TGTGCCAGCAGTTTACAGGAACCTCTCCTCGATGGCTACACCTTC	once	-	TRBV27	TRBJ1-2
CASRGSWSQETQYF	TGTGCCAGCAGGGGTTCTTGGTCGCAAGAGACCCAGTACTTC	-	-	TRBV12-3/TRBV12-4	TRBJ2-5
CSASAVSGGDSGTQYF	TGCAGTGCTTCCGCCGTTAGCGGGGGTGACTCGGGTACGCAGTATTTT	-	TRBD2	TRBV20-1	TRBJ2-3
CASSRTGDGYTF	TGTGCCAGCAGCAGGACAGGGGATGGCTACACCTTC	few	TRBD1	TRBV2	TRBJ1-2
CASWKQDKGEQFF	TGTGCCAGCTGGAAACAGGATAAGGGTGAGCAGTTCTTC	-	-	TRBV2	TRBJ2-1
CASSGTGIRDSPLHF	TGTGCCAGCAGTGGGACAGGGATTAGGGATTCACCCCTCCACTTT	-	TRBD1	TRBV12-3/TRBV12-4	TRBJ1-6
CAWSSTSGGQFF	TGTGCCTGGAGTTCGACTAGCGGTGGGCAGTTCTTC	few	TRBD2	TRBV30	TRBJ2-1
CSVSIGSYEQYF	TGCAGCGTCTCAATAGGGTCGTACGAGCAGTACTTC	few	-	TRBV29-1	TRBJ2-7
CSARGARGLRNQPQHF	TGCAGTGCTAGAGGGGCCCGGGGCTTGCGCAATCAGCCCCAGCATTTT	-	-	TRBV20-1	TRBJ1-5
CASSQALGVQETQYF	TGTGCCAGCAGCCAAGCTTTGGGGGTTCAAGAGACCCAGTACTTC	few	-	TRBV14	TRBJ2-5
CASSSTGFIRGYTF	TGTGCCAGCAGCTCTACAGGTTTCATAAGGGGTTACACCTTC	-	-	TRBV7-9	TRBJ1-2
CASSTRVLSYNEQFF	TGTGCCAGCAGTACCAGGGTATTGTCCTACAATGAGCAGTTCTTC	-	-	TRBV6-5	TRBJ2-1
CASSQSSSGANVLTF	TGTGCCAGCAGCCAGTCTAGCTCCGGGGCCAACGTCCTGACTTTC	-	-	TRBV4-2	TRBJ2-6
CASSVAWGNNEQFF	TGTGCCAGCAGCGTAGCTTGGGGAAACAATGAGCAGTTCTTC	-	-	TRBV9	TRBJ2-1
CASSQRGQNTGELFF	TGTGCCAGCAGCCAACGTGGACAGAACACCGGGGAGCTGTTTTTT	many	-	TRBV3-1	TRBJ2-2
CAITNTGELFF	TGTGCCATTACGAACACCGGGGAGCTGTTTTTT	many	-	TRBV12-3/TRBV12-4	TRBJ2-2
CASSSGLAANEQFF	TGTGCCAGCAGCTCCGGACTAGCGGCAAATGAGCAGTTCTTC	few	TRBD2	TRBV7-2	TRBJ2-1
CASSHLALLRNEQFF	TGTGCCAGCAGTCATCTAGCGCTCCTCCGCAATGAGCAGTTCTTC	few	-	TRBV12-3/TRBV12-4	TRBJ2-1
CAWNPEMYTGELFF	TGTGCCTGGAATCCTGAAATGTACACCGGGGAGCTGTTTTTT	many	-	TRBV30	TRBJ2-2
CASSLVGVAYEQYF	TGCGCCAGCAGCTTGGTTGGGGTTGCCTACGAGCAGTACTTC	-	-	TRBV5-1	TRBJ2-7
CSASGRVDTQYF	TGCAGTGCTTCCGGAAGGGTAGATACGCAGTATTTT	-	-	TRBV20-1	TRBJ2-3
CASSLAAGVEYEQFF	TGCGCCAGCAGCTTGGCCGCGGGGGTGGAGTATGAGCAGTTCTTC	many	TRBD2	TRBV5-1	TRBJ2-1
CASSLTSGSSEQFF	TGTGCCAGCAGTCTGACTAGCGGGAGCAGCGAGCAGTTCTTC	-	TRBD2	TRBV6-5	TRBJ2-1
CASSWEGNSYEQYF	TGTGCCAGCAGTTGGGAGGGAAACTCCTACGAGCAGTACTTC	-	TRBD2	TRBV6-6	TRBJ2-7
CASSNFEGRNEAFF	TGTGCCAGCAGCAACTTCGAGGGCCGAAACGAAGCTTTCTTT	few	-	TRBV6-5	TRBJ1-1
CASSLAGSLSTGELFF	TGCGCCAGCAGCTTGGCCGGCTCTTTATCCACCGGGGAGCTGTTTTTT	-	-	TRBV5-1	TRBJ2-2
CASSTGQSEQFF	TGTGCCAGCAGCACGGGACAGTCAGAGCAGTTCTTC	-	TRBD1	TRBV6-5	TRBJ2-1
CATSEVPTGINTGELFF	TGTGCCACCAGTGAGGTCCCGACAGGGATAAACACCGGGGAGCTGTTTTTT	few	TRBD1	TRBV24-1	TRBJ2-2
CSVSPPAGNEQFF	TGCAGCGTCTCCCCCCCAGCGGGGAATGAGCAGTTCTTC	-	TRBD2	TRBV29-1	TRBJ2-1
CASGSYGTYGNTIYF	TGTGCTAGTGGTAGCTACGGGACATATGGAAACACCATATATTTT	-	-	TRBV12-5	TRBJ1-3
CATSGPLPSDNEQFF	TGTGCCACCAGTGGCCCCCTTCCCAGCGACAATGAGCAGTTCTTC	-	-	TRBV24-1	TRBJ2-1
CSARSEGGQPQHF	TGCAGTGCTAGGAGTGAGGGAGGTCAGCCCCAGCATTTT	few	-	TRBV20-1	TRBJ1-5
CASRASRIDLSYNEQFF	TGTGCCAGCCGGGCTAGCCGAATTGATCTCTCCTACAATGAGCAGTTCTTC	-	-	TRBV6-2/TRBV6-3	TRBJ2-1
CASSKTSGYYEQYF	TGTGCCAGCAGCAAAACTAGCGGCTACTACGAGCAGTACTTC	-	TRBD2	TRBV6-5	TRBJ2-7
CASSDLGLAGVVGETQYF	TGTGCCAGCAGCGACTTGGGACTAGCGGGAGTAGTGGGGGAGACCCAGTACTTC	-	TRBD2	TRBV7-2	TRBJ2-5
CASRRQGGSYEQYF	TGTGCCAGTAGAAGGCAGGGCGGCTCCTACGAGCAGTACTTC	-	-	TRBV19	TRBJ2-7
CASSFSSGRSSYNEQFF	TGTGCCAGCAGTTTTTCTAGCGGGAGGAGCTCCTACAATGAGCAGTTCTTC	few	TRBD2	TRBV12-3/TRBV12-4	TRBJ2-1
CASSSSPGGGFKYNEQFF	TGTGCCAGCAGCTCTTCTCCGGGCGGGGGGTTCAAGTACAATGAGCAGTTCTTC	many	TRBD2	TRBV7-3	TRBJ2-1
CASSQGRTNSYEQYF	TGTGCCAGCAGCCAAGGGAGGACGAACTCCTACGAGCAGTACTTC	-	-	TRBV3-1	TRBJ2-7
CASSLNTGNPAYEQYF	TGCGCCAGCAGCTTGAATACAGGGAACCCAGCGTACGAGCAGTACTTC	few	-	TRBV5-1	TRBJ2-7
CSAGGVGSEPQHF	TGCAGCGCCGGGGGGGTTGGGAGCGAGCCCCAGCATTTT	-	-	TRBV29-1	TRBJ1-5
CASSPSSGTEYYNEQFF	TGCGCCAGCAGCCCCTCGTCCGGGACGGAATATTACAATGAGCAGTTCTTC	few	-	TRBV4-1	TRBJ2-1
CASSPGSRYEQYF	TGTGCCAGCAGTCCCGGAAGCCGCTACGAGCAGTACTTC	-	-	TRBV6-5	TRBJ2-7
CSAPAESSYNSPLHF	TGCAGTGCCCCGGCAGAGAGCTCCTATAATTCACCCCTCCACTTT	-	-	TRBV20-1	TRBJ1-6
CASRLLGHGGEAEAFF	TGTGCCAGCAGGCTCTTGGGACACGGCGGGGAAGCTGAAGCTTTCTTT	-	-	TRBV6-5	TRBJ1-1
CSARDSGRARYNEQFF	TGCAGTGCTAGAGATAGCGGGAGGGCCAGGTACAATGAGCAGTTCTTC	-	TRBD2	TRBV20-1	TRBJ2-1
CASSLQRTGGYNEQFF	TGTGCCAGCAGCCTTCAACGGACAGGGGGCTACAATGAGCAGTTCTTC	-	TRBD1	TRBV7-2	TRBJ2-1
CASSFLAGETDTQYF	TGTGCCAGCAGCTTTCTAGCGGGGGAGACAGATACGCAGTATTTT	few	TRBD2	TRBV7-9	TRBJ2-3
CASGLDTGIYNEQFF	TGTGCTAGTGGTTTGGATACAGGGATCTACAATGAGCAGTTCTTC	-	-	TRBV12-5	TRBJ2-1
CASSPTAGGLGDTQYF	TGTGCCAGCAGCCCCACAGCGGGGGGGTTGGGAGATACGCAGTATTTT	few	TRBD2	TRBV3-1	TRBJ2-3
CAGEGGLAVQETQYF	TGTGCCGGAGAGGGGGGACTAGCGGTACAAGAGACCCAGTACTTC	-	TRBD2	TRBV6-1	TRBJ2-5
CASSFQGAGNQPQNF	TGTGCCAGCAGCTTCCAGGGGGCTGGCAATCAGCCCCAGAATTTT	-	TRBD1	TRBV7-2	TRBJ1-5